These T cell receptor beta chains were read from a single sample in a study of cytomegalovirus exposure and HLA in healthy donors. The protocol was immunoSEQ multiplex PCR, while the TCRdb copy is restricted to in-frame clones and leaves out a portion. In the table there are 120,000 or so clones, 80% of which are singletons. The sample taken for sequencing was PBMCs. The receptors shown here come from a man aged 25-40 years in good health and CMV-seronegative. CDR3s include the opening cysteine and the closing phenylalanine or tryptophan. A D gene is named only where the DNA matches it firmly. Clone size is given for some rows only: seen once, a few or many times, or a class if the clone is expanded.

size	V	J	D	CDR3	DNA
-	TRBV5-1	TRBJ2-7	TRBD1	CASSLKGQGTHEQYF	TGCGCCAGCAGCTTAAAGGGACAGGGGACCCACGAGCAGTACTTC
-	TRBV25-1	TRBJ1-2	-	CASSDVARSGGYTF	TGTGCCAGCAGTGACGTGGCCAGGTCCGGTGGCTACACCTTC
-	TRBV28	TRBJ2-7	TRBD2	CASSLPSGPYEQYF	TGTGCCAGCAGTTTGCCTAGCGGGCCGTACGAGCAGTACTTC
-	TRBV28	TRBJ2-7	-	CASSLASGYEQYF	TGTGCCAGCAGTTTGGCCAGCGGTTACGAGCAGTACTTC
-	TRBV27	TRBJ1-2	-	CASSSTPLAGPYGYTF	TGTGCCAGCAGTTCGACCCCCCTGGCAGGGCCCTATGGCTACACCTTC
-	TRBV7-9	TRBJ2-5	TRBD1	CASSSLTGQGDAQYF	TGTGCCAGCAGTTCTCTCACGGGACAGGGGGATGCCCAGTACTTC
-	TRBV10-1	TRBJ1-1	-	CASSGGPGGETEAFF	TGCGCCAGCAGTGGGGGTCCCGGGGGAGAGACTGAAGCTTTCTTT
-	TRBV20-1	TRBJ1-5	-	CSASGAGPQHF	TGCAGTGCTAGTGGGGCGGGACCACAGCATTTT
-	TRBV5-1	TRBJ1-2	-	CASSLDTGGRVGYTF	TGCGCCAGCAGCTTGGACACAGGTGGCAGGGTTGGCTACACCTTC
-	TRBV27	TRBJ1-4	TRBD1	CASSFTGGDEKLFF	TGTGCCAGCAGTTTTACAGGGGGAGATGAAAAACTGTTTTTT
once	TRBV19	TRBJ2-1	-	CASGTGGTTYNEQFF	TGTGCCAGCGGGACTGGTGGAACCACCTACAATGAGCAGTTCTTC
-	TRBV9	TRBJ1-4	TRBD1	CASAPAGTGAEKLFF	TGTGCCAGCGCCCCCGCCGGGACAGGGGCCGAAAAACTGTTTTTT
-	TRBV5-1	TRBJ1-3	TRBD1	CASSETGTASGNTIYF	TGCGCCAGCAGCGAAACCGGGACAGCCTCTGGAAACACCATATATTTT
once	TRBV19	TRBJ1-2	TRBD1	CASSIVSGTGVGYTF	TGTGCCAGTAGTATAGTTTCCGGGACAGGGGTTGGCTACACCTTC
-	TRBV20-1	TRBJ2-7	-	CSARSSYEQYF	TGCAGTGCTAGGTCGAGCTACGAGCAGTACTTC
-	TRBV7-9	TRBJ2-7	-	CSSSTDSYEQYF	TGTTCCAGCAGCACTGACTCCTACGAGCAGTACTTC
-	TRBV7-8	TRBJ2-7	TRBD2	CASSGQNLGTSGHEQYF	TGTGCCAGCAGCGGGCAGAACCTCGGGACTAGCGGCCACGAGCAGTACTTC
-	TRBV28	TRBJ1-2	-	CASSPPGGPGYTF	TGTGCCAGCAGTCCCCCGGGGGGGCCTGGCTACACCTTC
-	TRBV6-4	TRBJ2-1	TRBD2	CASRDRGLAVNEQFF	TGTGCCAGCAGAGACCGGGGACTAGCGGTGAATGAGCAGTTCTTC
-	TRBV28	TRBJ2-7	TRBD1	CASTGDRGTYEQYF	TGTGCCAGCACCGGGGACAGGGGCACCTACGAGCAGTACTTC
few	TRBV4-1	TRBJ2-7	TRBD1	CASSRGFPGTGNYEQYF	TGCGCCAGCAGCCGAGGATTCCCCGGGACAGGAAATTACGAGCAGTACTTC
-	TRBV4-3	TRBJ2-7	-	CASSQVKGLYEQYF	TGCGCCAGCAGCCAAGTAAAAGGACTATACGAGCAGTACTTC
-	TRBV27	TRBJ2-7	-	CASSLGTTAGQYF	TGTGCCAGCAGTTTGGGAACAACAGCGGGGCAGTACTTC
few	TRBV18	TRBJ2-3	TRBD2	CASSPGTSNTDTQYF	TGTGCCAGCTCACCAGGGACTAGCAACACAGATACGCAGTATTTT
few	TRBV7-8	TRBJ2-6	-	CASSMRVNGANVLTF	TGTGCCAGCAGCATGAGGGTAAACGGGGCCAACGTCCTGACTTTC
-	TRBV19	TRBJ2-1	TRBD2	CASSIAPGLAGGQFF	TGTGCCAGTAGTATAGCCCCGGGACTAGCGGGAGGACAGTTCTTC
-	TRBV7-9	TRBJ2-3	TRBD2	CSSRTWTGGPDTQYF	TGTTCCAGCAGAACCTGGACGGGAGGTCCAGATACGCAGTATTTT
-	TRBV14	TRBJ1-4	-	CASSLSGGATNEKLFF	TGTGCCAGCAGCCTAAGCGGGGGCGCAACTAATGAAAAACTGTTTTTT
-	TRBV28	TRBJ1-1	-	CASSHAITEAFF	TGTGCCAGCAGCCACGCGATCACTGAAGCTTTCTTT
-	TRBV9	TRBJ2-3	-	CASSVRRATDTQYF	TGTGCCAGCAGCGTAAGGCGGGCAACAGATACGCAGTATTTT
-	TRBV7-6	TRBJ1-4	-	CASSLNSFREKLFF	TGTGCCAGCAGCTTAAATTCGTTTCGGGAAAAACTGTTTTTT
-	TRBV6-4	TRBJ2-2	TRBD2	CASSRLAGGGGNTGELFF	TGTGCCAGCAGTCGACTAGCGGGAGGAGGGGGAAACACCGGGGAGCTGTTTTTT
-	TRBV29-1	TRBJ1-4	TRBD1	CSVGGQGRNEKLFF	TGCAGCGTTGGGGGACAGGGACGGAATGAAAAACTGTTTTTT
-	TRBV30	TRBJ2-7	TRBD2	CAWGNAGVGEQYF	TGTGCCTGGGGTAACGCGGGAGTGGGCGAGCAGTACTTC
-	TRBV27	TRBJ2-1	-	CASSFFSSNEQFF	TGTGCCAGCAGTTTTTTCTCTAGCAATGAGCAGTTCTTC
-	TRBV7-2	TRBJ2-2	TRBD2	CASSLVPGGSTGELFF	TGTGCCAGCAGCTTAGTGCCGGGAGGGTCGACCGGGGAGCTGTTTTTT
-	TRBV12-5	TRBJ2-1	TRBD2	CASGLGLAGSSYNEQFF	TGTGCTAGTGGTTTAGGGCTAGCGGGGAGCTCCTACAATGAGCAGTTCTTC
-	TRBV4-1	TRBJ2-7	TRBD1	CASSPGQGANYEQYF	TGCGCCAGCAGCCCGGGACAGGGGGCGAACTACGAGCAGTACTTC
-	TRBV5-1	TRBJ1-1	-	CASSLAGGVEAFF	TGCGCCAGCAGCTTGGCCGGGGGAGTTGAAGCTTTCTTT
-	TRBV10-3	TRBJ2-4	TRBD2	CAISDLIAGGPAKNIQYF	TGTGCCATCAGTGACTTGATAGCGGGAGGGCCGGCCAAAAACATTCAGTACTTC
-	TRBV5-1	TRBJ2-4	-	CASSRIGFAQYF	TGCGCCAGCAGCCGAATCGGTTTCGCTCAGTACTTC
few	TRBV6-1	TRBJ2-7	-	CASSEYRVVYEQYF	TGTGCCAGCAGTGAATACAGGGTAGTGTACGAGCAGTACTTC
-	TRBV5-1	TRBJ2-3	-	CASSLRERIDSTDTQYF	TGCGCCAGCAGCTTGAGGGAGAGAATCGATAGCACAGATACGCAGTATTTT
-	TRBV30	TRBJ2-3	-	CAWSSGTTTDTQYF	TGTGCCTGGAGTTCCGGGACAACGACCGATACGCAGTATTTT
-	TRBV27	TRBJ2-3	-	CASSLFGQSTDTQYF	TGTGCCAGCAGTTTATTCGGACAGAGCACAGATACGCAGTATTTT
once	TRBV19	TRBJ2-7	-	CASSIAGVVYEQYF	TGTGCCAGTAGTATAGCGGGAGTCGTCTACGAGCAGTACTTC
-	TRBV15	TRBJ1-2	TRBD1	CATSSWANGQGARGYTF	TGTGCCACCAGCAGCTGGGCAAACGGACAGGGGGCGCGAGGCTACACCTTC
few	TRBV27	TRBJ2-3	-	CASSLVIDTQYF	TGTGCCAGCAGTTTAGTTATAGATACGCAGTATTTT
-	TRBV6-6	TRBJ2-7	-	CASSYGRGPYEQYF	TGTGCCAGCAGTTACGGGCGGGGGCCATACGAGCAGTACTTC
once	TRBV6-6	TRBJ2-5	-	CASSYSPAQYF	TGTGCCAGCAGTTACTCGCCGGCCCAGTACTTC
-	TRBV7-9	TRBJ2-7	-	CASSLGDTYEQYF	TGTGCCAGCAGCTTAGGGGACACCTACGAGCAGTACTTC
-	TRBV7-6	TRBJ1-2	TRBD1	CASSLAPEGANGYTF	TGTGCCAGCAGCTTAGCGCCTGAGGGGGCGAATGGCTACACCTTC
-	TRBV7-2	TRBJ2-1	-	CASSLSSNGRSAYNEQFF	TGTGCCAGCAGCTTGTCAAGCAACGGGAGATCCGCGTACAATGAGCAGTTCTTC
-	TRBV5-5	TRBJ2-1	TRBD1	CASSLWTGGRFGNEQFF	TGTGCCAGCAGCTTGTGGACAGGGGGGAGATTTGGTAATGAGCAGTTCTTC